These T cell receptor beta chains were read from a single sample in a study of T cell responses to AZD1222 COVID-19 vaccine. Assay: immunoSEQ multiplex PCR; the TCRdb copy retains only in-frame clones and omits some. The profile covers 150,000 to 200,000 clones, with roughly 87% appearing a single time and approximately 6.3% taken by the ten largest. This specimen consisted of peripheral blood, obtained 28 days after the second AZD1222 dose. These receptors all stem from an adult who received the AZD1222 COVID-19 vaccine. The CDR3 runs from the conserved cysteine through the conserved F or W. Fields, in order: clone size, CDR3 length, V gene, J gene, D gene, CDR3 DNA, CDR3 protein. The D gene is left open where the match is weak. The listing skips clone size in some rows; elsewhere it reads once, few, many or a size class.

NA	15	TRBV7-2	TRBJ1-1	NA	TGTGCCAGCAGCTTAGAGGCCCTCTCGGGAACTGAAGCTTTCTTT	CASSLEALSGTEAFF
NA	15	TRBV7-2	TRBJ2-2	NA	TGTGCCAGCAGCCTAAATCTAGGGTCGTCCGGGGAGCTGTTTTTT	CASSLNLGSSGELFF
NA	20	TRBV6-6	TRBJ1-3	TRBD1	TGTGCCAGCAGTCAAAAAGGGGTCGGGACAGGGACTTTCTCTGGAAACACCATATATTTT	CASSQKGVGTGTFSGNTIYF
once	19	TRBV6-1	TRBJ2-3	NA	TGTGCCAGCAGTGAAGTCGCGGGAACAGGCAGATTTAGCACAGATACGCAGTATTTT	CASSEVAGTGRFSTDTQYF
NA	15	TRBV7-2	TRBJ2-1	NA	TGTGCCAGCAGCTTGGGCTTTGGGGGGCAAGGTGAGCAGTTCTTC	CASSLGFGGQGEQFF
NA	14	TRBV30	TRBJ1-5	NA	TGTGCCTGGAGTGGAAGTAATAGCAATCAGCCCCAGCATTTT	CAWSGSNSNQPQHF
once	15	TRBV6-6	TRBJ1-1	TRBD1	TGTGCCAGCAGCCCCACCGGGACAGGGAAGACTGAAGCTTTCTTT	CASSPTGTGKTEAFF
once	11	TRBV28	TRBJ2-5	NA	TGTGCCAGCAGTTTACAGTTTACCCAGTACTTC	CASSLQFTQYF
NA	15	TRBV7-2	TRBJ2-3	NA	TGTGCCAGCAGCTTAAACCCGGGGGCGGGAGATACGCAGTATTTT	CASSLNPGAGDTQYF
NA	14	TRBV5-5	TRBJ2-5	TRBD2	TGTGCCAGCAGCTTTTTTAGCGGGAAAGAGACCCAGTACTTC	CASSFFSGKETQYF
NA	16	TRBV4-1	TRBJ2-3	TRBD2	TGCGCCAGCAGCCAAGATCCCGGGGGGGCCTACGATACGCAGTATTTT	CASSQDPGGAYDTQYF
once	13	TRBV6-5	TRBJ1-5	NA	TGTGCCAGCAGTTCCAGGATGGACCAGCCCCAGCATTTT	CASSSRMDQPQHF
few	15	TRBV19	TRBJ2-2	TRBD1	TGTGCCAGTAGTATTGGGGGACAGATGACCGGGGAGCTGTTTTTT	CASSIGGQMTGELFF
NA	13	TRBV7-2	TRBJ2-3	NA	TGTGCCAGCAGCTTAGCTGTGTGGGATACGCAGTATTTT	CASSLAVWDTQYF
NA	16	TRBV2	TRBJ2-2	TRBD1	TGTGCCAGCATGAAGACGACAGGGACGAACACCGGGGAGCTGTTTTTT	CASMKTTGTNTGELFF
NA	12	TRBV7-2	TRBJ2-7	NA	TGTGCCAGCAGCCAAGGGGGTTACGAGCAGTACTTC	CASSQGGYEQYF
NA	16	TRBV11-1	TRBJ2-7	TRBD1	TGTGCCAGCAGCCTCTTAGGGGGACAGCAACCTACAAAGCAGTACTTC	CASSLLGGQQPTKQYF
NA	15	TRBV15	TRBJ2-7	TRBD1	TGTGCCACCGGATGGGACAGGACCTTGGGAAACGAGCAGTACTTC	CATGWDRTLGNEQYF
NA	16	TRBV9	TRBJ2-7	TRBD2	TGTGCCAGCAGCAAAGGGAGCGGGACCCTCTCCTACGAGCAGTACTTC	CASSKGSGTLSYEQYF
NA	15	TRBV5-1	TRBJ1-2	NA	TGCGCCAGCAGCTTCGGAGGCAGAGGGAACTATGGCTACACCTTC	CASSFGGRGNYGYTF
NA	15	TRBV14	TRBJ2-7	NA	TGTGCCAGCAACACGGGGGCACCGATCTCCTACGAGCAGTACTTC	CASNTGAPISYEQYF
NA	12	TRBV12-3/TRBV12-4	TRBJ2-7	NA	TGTGCCAGCAGTTTAGGGATCACTGGGCAGTACTTC	CASSLGITGQYF
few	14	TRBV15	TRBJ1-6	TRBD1	TGTGCCACCAGCCGTTCAGGGACAGCTTCACCCCTCCACTTT	CATSRSGTASPLHF
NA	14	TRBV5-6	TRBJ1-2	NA	TGTGCCAGCAGCCCCCCGGAAAACCGCTATGGCTACACCTTC	CASSPPENRYGYTF
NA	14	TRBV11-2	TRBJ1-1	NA	TGTGCCAGCAGCTTCACAGAGGCGAACACTGAAGCTTTCTTT	CASSFTEANTEAFF
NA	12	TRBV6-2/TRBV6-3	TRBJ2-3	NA	TGTGCCAGCAGTGCACAGTTAGATACGCAGTATTTT	CASSAQLDTQYF
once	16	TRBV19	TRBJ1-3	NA	TGTGCCAGTAAATACAGCGGGATAAGCTCTGGAAACACCATATATTTT	CASKYSGISSGNTIYF
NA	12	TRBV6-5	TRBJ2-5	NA	TGTGCCAGCAGGGGGGCCAGGGAGACCCAGTACTTC	CASRGARETQYF
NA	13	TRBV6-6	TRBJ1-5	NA	TGTGCCAGCAGTCATCTCGCGTACCGATCCGAGCATTTT	CASSHLAYRSEHF
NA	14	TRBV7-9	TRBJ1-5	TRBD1	TGTGCCAGCAGCCAGGGACAGGGATCCCAGCCCCAGCATTTT	CASSQGQGSQPQHF
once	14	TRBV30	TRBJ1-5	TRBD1	TGTGCCTGGAGCCGGGACAGTTCCAATCAGCCCCAGCATTTT	CAWSRDSSNQPQHF
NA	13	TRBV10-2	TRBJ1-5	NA	TGCGCCAGCACCTCTCAGGGTAATCAGCCCCAGCATTTT	CASTSQGNQPQHF
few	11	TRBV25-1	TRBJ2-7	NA	TGTGCCAGCAACTGGGAATACGAGCAGTACTTC	CASNWEYEQYF
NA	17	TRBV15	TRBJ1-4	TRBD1	TGTGCCACCAGCAGAGACGCCCCCGGGACAGTCAATGAAAAACTGTTTTTT	CATSRDAPGTVNEKLFF
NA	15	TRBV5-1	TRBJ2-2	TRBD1	TGCGCCAGCAGCTGGGACAGGGCCCCCACCGGGGAGCTGTTTTTT	CASSWDRAPTGELFF
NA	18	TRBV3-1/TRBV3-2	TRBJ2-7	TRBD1	TGTGCCAGCAGCCACACCCAACACAGGACAGGGCCTACCTACGAGCAGTACTTC	CASSHTQHRTGPTYEQYF
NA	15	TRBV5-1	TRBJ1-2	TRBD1	TGCGCCAGCAGCAGACAGGGACCTACTAACTATGGCTACACCTTC	CASSRQGPTNYGYTF
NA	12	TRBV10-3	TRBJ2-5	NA	TGTGCCATCAGTGAGGTCCAAGAGACCCAGTACTTC	CAISEVQETQYF
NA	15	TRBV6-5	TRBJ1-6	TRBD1	TGTGCCAGCAGTCGGACCGGACAGGGCAATTCACCCCTCCACTTT	CASSRTGQGNSPLHF
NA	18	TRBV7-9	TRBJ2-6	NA	TGTGCCAGCAGCTTAGGACAGCTTATTAAAGCTGGGGCCAACGTCCTGACTTTC	CASSLGQLIKAGANVLTF
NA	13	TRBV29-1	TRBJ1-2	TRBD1	TGCAGCGCCGCGACAGGGGGGACCTATGGCTACACCTTC	CSAATGGTYGYTF
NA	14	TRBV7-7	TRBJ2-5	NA	TGTGCCAGCAGCCAACAGGGTAGACAAGAGACCCAGTACTTC	CASSQQGRQETQYF
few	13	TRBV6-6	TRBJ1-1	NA	TGTGCCAGCAGTTACGGGGGGAACGGTGAAGCTTTCTTT	CASSYGGNGEAFF
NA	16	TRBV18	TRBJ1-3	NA	TGTGCCAGCTCACCACTTGTCGAGGGGAACGGAAACACCATATATTTT	CASSPLVEGNGNTIYF
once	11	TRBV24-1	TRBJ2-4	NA	TGTGCCACCAGTGTCTCCAACATTCAGTACTTC	CATSVSNIQYF
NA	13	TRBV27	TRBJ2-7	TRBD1	TGTGCCAGCAAGGACAGGGGCCCTTACGAGCAGTACTTC	CASKDRGPYEQYF
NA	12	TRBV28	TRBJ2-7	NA	TGTGCCAGCAGTTTGGGGATTTACGAGCAGTACTTC	CASSLGIYEQYF
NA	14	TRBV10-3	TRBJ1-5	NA	TGTGCCATCAGTCCAGACAGTGGCAATCAGCCCCAGCATTTT	CAISPDSGNQPQHF
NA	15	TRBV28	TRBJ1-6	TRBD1	TGTGCCAGCAGTTTTTCAGGGGGCAAGAATTCACCCCTCCACTTT	CASSFSGGKNSPLHF
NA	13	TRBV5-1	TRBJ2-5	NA	TGCGCCAGCAGCTTGGACATCGAAGAGACCCAGTACTTC	CASSLDIEETQYF
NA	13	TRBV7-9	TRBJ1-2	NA	TGTGCCAGCAGCCTGACAGAAGACTATGGCTACACCTTC	CASSLTEDYGYTF
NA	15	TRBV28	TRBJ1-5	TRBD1	TGTGCCAGCAGTTTCCGACAGGGGGTCAATCAGCCCCAGCATTTT	CASSFRQGVNQPQHF